Below are 27 T cell receptor beta chains sequenced from a single sample in a study of Ad26.COV2.S vaccination and SARS-CoV-2 variants. The treatment: 19 received Ad26.COV2.S at low or high dose, single or two shots; about 5 received placebo; per-sample allocation not given. Sampling was performed 63 days after the first vaccine or placebo injection. TCRdb's copy holds only in-frame clones and misses some; the assay was immunoSEQ multiplex PCR. The table shows hundreds of thousands of clones, with 89% occurring only once. The sequencing used peripheral blood, collected in a trial of Ad26.COV2.S vaccine versus placebo. These receptors were obtained from a person aged 18-65 years who received the Ad26.COV2.S COVID-19 vaccine or a placebo.

The chain links TRBV11-3 to TRBJ2-5, with a possible D match to TRBD1 (5 bases). The germline V gene encodes CDR1 SGHNT and CDR2 YENEEA. V was pared by 5 bases and J by 2 bases, with 18 bases between. The CDR3 extends over 16 amino acids. The CDR3 DNA reads TGTGCCAGCAGCCCCTTCATCCCAGGGTCACAAGAGACCCAGTACTTC. It encodes CASSPFIPGSQETQYF.

V and J are TRBV3-1 (or the pseudogene TRBV3-2) and TRBJ1-2; D is perhaps TRBD1 (5 bases). Germline CDR1 reads LGHDT; CDR2 reads YNNKEL (reference sequence). This CDR3 comprises 15 residues. Trimming stripped 2 bases from V and 4 bases from J, with 14 bases between. In nucleotides, the CDR3 is TGTGCCAGCAGCCAATTGCAGGGTGGCCCCTATGGCTACACCTTC. Protein sequence: CASSQLQGGPYGYTF.

This clone occurred once. The V gene is TRBV28, the J gene TRBJ2-6; D is ambiguous. The germline V gene has CDR1 MDHEN and CDR2 SYDVKM. CDR3 length equals 13 residues. V lost 7 bases and J lost 0, with 4 bases in between. The CDR3 DNA reads as TGTGCCAGCACCGTCTCTGGGGCCAACGTCCTGACTTTC. This codes for CASTVSGANVLTF.

The rearrangement uses TRBV28 and TRBJ1-2, with D possibly matching TRBD1 (6 bases). The V end was cut by 5 bases, the J end by 9 bases, with 13 bases between. CDR1 MDHEN and CDR2 SYDVKM come from the germline V gene. The CDR3 length is 12 residues. CDR3 nucleotides: TGTGCCAGCAGTCCTTACAGGGATAGCTACACCTTC. Protein: CASSPYRDSYTF.

This chain uses TRBV18 with TRBJ1-5; no reliable D call. With 3 bases removed from V and 5 bases from J, the gap between germline ends came to 14 bases. Germline V lookup: CDR1 KGHSH, CDR2 LQKENI. The CDR3 runs to 15 residues. CDR3 bases: TGTGCCAGCTCACCCCGAGGCTCAAGAGATCAGCCCCAGCATTTT. Protein product: CASSPRGSRDQPQHF.

This chain connects TRBV28 to TRBJ2-3; 12 bases agree with TRBD2. J gave up 5 bases and V 5 bases, and 8 bases lay outside the gene matches. This CDR3 comprises 16 residues. Germline V gives CDR1 MDHEN, CDR2 SYDVKM. CDR3 sequence reads: CASSPQLAGGGDTQYF. The DNA of the CDR3 is TGTGCCAGCAGTCCCCAACTAGCGGGGGGTGGAGATACGCAGTATTTT. The full variable domain, its missing parts supplied by reference TRBV28 and TRBJ2-3, is DVKVTQSSRYLVKRTGEKVFLECVQDMDHENMFWYRQDPGLGLRLIYFSYDVKMKEKGDIPEGYSVSREKKERFSLILESASTNQTSMYLCASSPQLAGGGDTQYFGPGTRLTVL.

Only a few counts were recorded for this clone. The gene calls are TRBV19 and TRBJ1-3; no definite D call. This CDR3 has 15 residues. Trimming shortened V by 5 bases and J by 3 bases, and 14 bases separated the two germline ends. Germline V CDR1 and CDR2: LNHDA, SQIVND (reference sequence). CDR3 DNA sequence: TGTGCCAGTAGTCACCATAATGGAGGTGGAAACACCATATATTTT. Amino acid sequence: CASSHHNGGGNTIYF.

V and J are TRBV5-6 and TRBJ2-2; D gene ambiguous. CDR1 is SGHDT, CDR2 YYEEEE, per germline. The CDR3 totals 13 residues. Trimming cost V 0 bases and J 3 bases, with 3 bases left between them. The CDR3 DNA follows: TGTGCCAGCAGCTTGGGGGACACCGGGGAGCTGTTTTTT. It encodes CASSLGDTGELFF. Combining the CDR3 with reference TRBV5-6 and TRBJ2-2 gives the whole variable domain DAGVTQSPTHLIKTRGQQVTLRCSPKSGHDTVSWYQQALGQGPQFIFQYYEEEERQRGNFPDRFSGHQFPNYSSELNVNALLLGDSALYLCASSLGDTGELFFGEGSRLTVL.

The CDR3 region is CASSKGGGTRNQPQHF. CDR3 sequence (DNA): TGTGCCAGCAGCAAAGGGGGGGGAACGCGCAATCAGCCCCAGCATTTT. The chain employs TRBV21-1 and TRBJ1-5. TRBV21-1 is reported as a pseudogene. The CDR3 covers 16 residues.

This chain links TRBV2 with TRBJ1-6, with D possibly being TRBD1 (5 bases). Deletions cut 7 bases from V and 8 bases from J, with 12 bases between. The CDR3 is 13 amino acids. The germline CDR1 and CDR2 sequences are SNHLY and FYNNEI. The CDR3 is CASTPGTHSPLHF. Written as DNA, the CDR3 is TGTGCCAGCACTCCCGGGACGCATTCACCCCTCCACTTT. Full variable domain (outside the CDR3, taken from reference TRBV2 and TRBJ1-6): EPEVTQTPSHQVTQMGQEVILRCVPISNHLYFYWYRQILGQKVEFLVSFYNNEISEKSEIFDDQFSVERPDGSNFTLKIRSTKLEDSAMYFCASTPGTHSPLHFGNGTRLTVT.

This chain connects TRBV5-1 to TRBJ2-1; 11 bases agree with TRBD2. V was pared by 5 bases and J by 7 bases, with 11 bases of the junction left unmatched. The germline CDR1 and CDR2 sequences are SGHRS and YFSETQ. The CDR3 sequence is 16 residues long. The CDR3 sequence: CASSRAGTSGSNEQFF. CDR3 nucleotides: TGCGCCAGCAGTCGGGCCGGGACTAGCGGTTCTAATGAGCAGTTCTTC. Together with reference TRBV5-1 and TRBJ2-1, the CDR3 gives the full variable domain: KAGVTQTPRYLIKTRGQQVTLSCSPISGHRSVSWYQQTPGQGLQFLFEYFSETQRNKGNFPGRFSGRQFSNSRSEMNVSTLELGDSALYLCASSRAGTSGSNEQFFGPGTRLTVL.

The CDR3 DNA reads as TGTGCCAGCAGGGGATTGGGCAGTAGCAATCAGCCCCAGCATTTT. Protein product: CASRGLGSSNQPQHF. This chain joins TRBV28 and TRBJ1-5; D is uncertain. Germline CDR1 is MDHEN and CDR2 is SYDVKM. Trimming left V 6 bases short and J 0 bases short, with 12 bases between. The CDR3 totals 15 residues.

The genes are TRBV21-1 and TRBJ2-2; TRBD2, the D gene given by the table, was not confirmed from the DNA. TRBV21-1 is a pseudogene segment. CDR3 length: 15 amino acids. Here the CDR3 DNA reads TGTGCCAGCAGCAGGCTCCGGGGGGGAGGCGGGGAGCTGTTTTTT. It specifies CASSRLRGGGGELFF.

The chain has TRBV4-3 and TRBJ1-2; 8 bases line up with TRBD1. This CDR3 contains 15 residues. In germline, CDR1 is LGHNA, CDR2 YSLEER. Losses at the gene ends were 0 bases for V and 4 bases for J; bases not matched to a gene: 4. Here the CDR3 reads CASSQELTGGYGYTF. The CDR3 DNA sequence: TGCGCCAGCAGCCAAGAGCTAACAGGGGGCTATGGCTACACCTTC.

This clone came up once. The chain employs TRBV5-1 and TRBJ2-3; weak D call: TRBD2 (5 bases). V was pared by 0 bases and J by 2 bases, with 10 bases between. Germline assignment: CDR1 SGHRS and CDR2 YFSETQ. This CDR3 has 15 residues. CDR3 region: CASSLVARLTDTQYF. In DNA, the CDR3 is TGCGCCAGCAGCTTGGTAGCGAGACTCACAGATACGCAGTATTTT.

This sequence joins TRBV15 and TRBJ2-1; TRBD1 aligns across 7 bases. V was clipped by 0 bases and J by 0 bases; unmatched bases: 8. The CDR3 consists of 18 residues. Germline CDR1 reads LNHNV; CDR2 reads YYDKDF (reference sequence). The CDR3 nucleotides read TGTGCCACCAGCAGAGATCTGGGACAGTCCATCTCCTACAATGAGCAGTTCTTC. Translated, it gives CATSRDLGQSISYNEQFF. The complete variable domain, with remaining parts taken from reference TRBV15 and TRBJ2-1, reads DAMVIQNPRYQVTQFGKPVTLSCSQTLNHNVMYWYQQKSSQAPKLLFHYYDKDFNNEADTPDNFQSRRPNTSFCFLDIRSPGLGDTAMYLCATSRDLGQSISYNEQFFGPGTRLTVL.

J is TRBJ1-3 and V is TRBV28, with D uncertain. The germline CDR1 and CDR2 sequences are MDHEN and SYDVKM. V was trimmed by 6 bases and J by 5 bases, leaving 11 bases between them. This CDR3 region has 13 residues. The CDR3 DNA reads as TGTGCCAGCAGACTAAACGGGAGAAACACCATATATTTT. Translated: CASRLNGRNTIYF.

The V and J genes are TRBV24-1 and TRBJ2-1, with TRBD2 matching over 8 bases. V lost 5 bases to trimming and J lost 4 bases; unmatched junction nucleotides: 3. Per the germline V gene, CDR1 is KGHDR and CDR2 is SFDVKD. CDR3 length equals 14 residues. In DNA form, the CDR3 reads TGTGCCACCAGTGGGGCTAGCGGGTACAATGAGCAGTTCTTC. Residues: CATSGASGYNEQFF.

This chain links TRBV27 with TRBJ1-2; no firm D call. Germline V gene data show CDR1 as MNHEY and CDR2 as SMNVEV (reference sequence). The V end lost 3 bases, the J end lost 0 bases, and 11 bases lay between the germline ends. This CDR3 is 15 amino acids long. DNA of the CDR3: TGTGCCAGCAGTTTTTCGATGGGTGCTAACTATGGCTACACCTTC. Protein sequence: CASSFSMGANYGYTF.

The CDR3 is CASSVNGAGGTQETQYF. As DNA, the CDR3 is TGCGCCAGCAGCGTCAACGGGGCGGGGGGAACCCAAGAGACCCAGTACTTC. The gene calls are TRBV5-1 and TRBJ2-5; TRBD2 matches 8 bases. This CDR3 is 17 amino acids long. CDR1 and CDR2 (germline): SGHRS, YFSETQ. V shed 4 bases and J 1 base; nucleotides not matched to a gene: 12.

The V and J genes are TRBV7-2 and TRBJ1-1; perhaps TRBD1 as D (5 bases). Trimming pared 5 bases from V and 5 bases from J, leaving 15 bases between. This CDR3 comprises 14 residues. The germline V gene has CDR1 SGHTA and CDR2 FQGNSA. DNA of the CDR3: TGTGCCAGCAGCCAGACCGCCGGGGGGACTGAAGCTTTCTTT. Its protein is CASSQTAGGTEAFF. The complete variable domain, with remaining parts taken from reference TRBV7-2 and TRBJ1-1, reads GAGVSQSPSNKVTEKGKDVELRCDPISGHTALYWYRQSLGQGLEFLIYFQGNSAPDKSGLPSDRFSAERTGGSVSTLTIQRTQQEDSAVYLCASSQTAGGTEAFFGQGTRLTVV.

The J gene is TRBJ2-5, the V gene TRBV6-5; D may correspond to TRBD1 or TRBD2 (5 bases each). The CDR3 is 15 amino acids. Trimming cost V 0 bases and J 1 base, with 9 bases left between them. Per the germline V gene, CDR1 is MNHEY and CDR2 is SVGAGI. The CDR3 DNA reads as TGTGCCAGCAGTTACTCCGGGACCCTCCAAGAGACCCAGTACTTC. It codes for CASSYSGTLQETQYF.

In this sample, this clone turned up once. At one end the junction does not follow the germline gene, possibly because of a read error. This chain joins TRBV11-2 and TRBJ2-3; 8 bases are a match to TRBD2. This CDR3 spans 14 amino acids. Germline CDR1 and CDR2: SGHAT and FQNNGV. The CDR3 loop is CASCLAGPSDTQYF. CDR3 DNA: TGTGCCAGCTGCTTAGCGGGACCCTCAGATACGCAGTATTTT.

The rearrangement links TRBV14 to TRBJ1-6, with a tentative D call TRBD1 (5 bases). Germline loops: CDR1 SGHDN, CDR2 FVKESK. The ends were cut back, 3 bases at V and 8 bases at J, with 11 bases in the middle. The CDR3 is made up of 14 amino acids. The CDR3 coding sequence is TGTGCCAGCAGCCAGGGCAGGGAGTATTCACCCCTCCACTTT. This sequence encodes CASSQGREYSPLHF.

The rearrangement links TRBV7-2 to TRBJ2-7; 10 nucleotides match TRBD2. The CDR3 loop spans 17 amino acids. Germline lookup yields CDR1 SGHTA and CDR2 FQGNSA. Unmatched junction bases numbered 9, after V lost 0 bases and J lost 4 bases. The CDR3 DNA reads as TGTGCCAGCAGCTTAGCCCGATCTAGCGGGGGTACGTACGAGCAGTACTTC. This sequence encodes CASSLARSSGGTYEQYF.

The V gene is TRBV11-1, the J gene TRBJ2-1; maybe TRBD2 (6 bases). V was trimmed by 1 base and J by 7 bases, leaving 14 bases between them. CDR1 and CDR2 (germline): SGHAT, FQDESV (reference sequence). The CDR3 is 15 amino acids. The CDR3 DNA sequence: TGTGCCAGCAGCTTAGGGGCCCCCCGGGGGAATGAGCAGTTCTTC. This translates into CASSLGAPRGNEQFF.

This chain uses TRBV6-4 with TRBJ1-2; no clear D. CDR1 and CDR2 from the germline V gene are MRHNA and SNTAGT. CDR3 size: 15 residues. Trimming cost V 2 bases and J 7 bases, with 17 bases left between them. The CDR3, as DNA: TGTGCCAGCAGTGACGGTACCAAGCGATCTAGTGGCTACACCTTC. Protein product: CASSDGTKRSSGYTF.